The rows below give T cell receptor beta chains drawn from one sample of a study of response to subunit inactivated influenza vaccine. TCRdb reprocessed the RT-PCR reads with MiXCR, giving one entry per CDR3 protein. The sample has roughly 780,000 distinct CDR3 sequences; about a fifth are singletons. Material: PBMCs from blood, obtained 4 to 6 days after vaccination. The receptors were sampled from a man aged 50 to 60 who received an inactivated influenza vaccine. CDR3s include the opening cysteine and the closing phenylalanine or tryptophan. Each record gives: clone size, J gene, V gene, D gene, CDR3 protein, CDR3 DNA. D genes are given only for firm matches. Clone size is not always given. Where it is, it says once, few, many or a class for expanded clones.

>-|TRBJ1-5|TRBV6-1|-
CASSRGVWDRPQHF
TGTGCCAGCTCACGAGGGGTGTGGGATCGGCCCCAGCATTTT
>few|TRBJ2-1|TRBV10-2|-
CASSVSVNEQFF
TGCGCCAGCAGTGTGTCGGTAAATGAGCAGTTCTTC
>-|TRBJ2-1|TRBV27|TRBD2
CASSDPGTIRGEQFF
TGTGCCAGCAGTGACCCCGGGACTATTCGGGGTGAGCAGTTCTTC
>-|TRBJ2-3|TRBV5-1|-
CASTLRTEYTDTQYF
TGCGCCAGCACCTTACGGACAGAATACACAGATACGCAGTATTTT
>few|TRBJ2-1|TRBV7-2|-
CASSLALRSYNEQFF
TGTGCCAGCAGCTTAGCCCTACGCTCTTACAATGAGCAGTTCTTC
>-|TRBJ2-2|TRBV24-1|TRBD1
CATSDYGTGNTGELFF
TGTGCCACCAGTGATTACGGGACAGGGAACACCGGGGAGCTGTTTTTT
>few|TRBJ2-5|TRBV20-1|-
CSARDPQETQYF
TGCAGTGCTAGAGATCCGCAAGAGACCCAGTACTTC
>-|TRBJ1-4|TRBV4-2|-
CASSQDGTRVNEKLFF
TGTGCCAGCAGCCAAGATGGGACCAGAGTTAATGAAAAACTGTTTTTT
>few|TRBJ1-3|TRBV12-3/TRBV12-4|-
CASSSPSGNTIYF
TGTGCCAGCAGTTCCCCCAGTGGAAACACCATATATTTT
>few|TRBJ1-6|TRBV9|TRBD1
CASSVEDRANSPLHF
TGTGCCAGCAGCGTGGAGGACAGGGCTAATTCACCCCTCCACTTT
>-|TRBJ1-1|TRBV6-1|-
CASSEAVGGRVDTEAFF
TGTGCCAGCAGTGAAGCAGTCGGGGGGCGTGTGGACACTGAAGCTTTCTTT
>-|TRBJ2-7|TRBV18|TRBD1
CASSPRQGAREQYF
TGTGCCAGCTCACCGCGGCAGGGGGCGCGTGAGCAGTACTTC
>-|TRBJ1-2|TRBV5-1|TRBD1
CASSGGQGNYGYTF
TGCGCCAGCAGCGGCGGACAGGGAAACTATGGCTACACCTTC
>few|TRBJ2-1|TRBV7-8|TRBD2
CASSATSGSGNEQFF
TGTGCCAGCAGCGCCACTAGCGGGAGCGGGAATGAGCAGTTCTTC
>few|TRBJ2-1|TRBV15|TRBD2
CATSRGGLAGEQFF
TGTGCCACCAGCAGAGGGGGACTAGCGGGGGAGCAGTTCTTC
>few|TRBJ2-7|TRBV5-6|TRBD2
CASSPTKRTRGRNEQYF
TGTGCCAGCAGCCCCACGAAGAGGACTAGAGGGAGGAACGAGCAGTACTTC
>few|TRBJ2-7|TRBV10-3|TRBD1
CAITVEPGQGRSNYEQYF
TGTGCCATCACCGTTGAGCCGGGACAGGGTCGTTCGAACTACGAGCAGTACTTC
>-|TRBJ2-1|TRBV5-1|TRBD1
CASSWGQGRPFF
TGCGCCAGCAGCTGGGGACAGGGCCGGCCGTTCTTC
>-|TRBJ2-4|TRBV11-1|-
CASSQQLGKNIQYF
TGTGCCAGCAGCCAACAGTTGGGTAAAAACATTCAGTACTTC
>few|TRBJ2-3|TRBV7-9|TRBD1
CASSKDRARGTDTQYF
TGTGCCAGCAGCAAAGACAGGGCTCGTGGCACAGATACGCAGTATTTT
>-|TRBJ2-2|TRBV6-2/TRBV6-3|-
CASRTGKGVKGGELFF
TGTGCCAGCAGGACGGGGAAGGGAGTGAAGGGCGGGGAGCTGTTTTTT
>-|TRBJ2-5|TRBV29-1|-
CSVSHRAYQETQYF
TGCAGCGTTTCGCATAGGGCGTACCAAGAGACCCAGTACTTC
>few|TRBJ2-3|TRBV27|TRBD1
CASSYRQGADTQYF
TGTGCCAGCAGTTACCGACAGGGCGCAGATACGCAGTATTTT
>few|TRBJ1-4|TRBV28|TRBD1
CASSLLQGRGKLFF
TGTGCCAGCAGTTTACTACAGGGGAGAGGGAAACTGTTTTTT
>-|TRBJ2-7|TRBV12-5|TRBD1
CASGLPRDRAWTRPIYEQYF
TGTGCTAGTGGTTTGCCCCGGGACAGGGCCTGGACTAGACCGATTTACGAGCAGTACTTC
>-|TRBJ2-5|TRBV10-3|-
CAISESASIMYKETQYF
TGTGCCATCAGTGAGTCGGCTAGCATAATGTATAAAGAGACCCAGTACTTC
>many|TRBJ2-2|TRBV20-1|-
CSARGAGELFF
TGCAGTGCTAGGGGGGCCGGGGAGCTGTTTTTT
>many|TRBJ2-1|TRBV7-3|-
CASSSLGSYNEQFF
TGTGCCAGCAGCTCCCTGGGCTCCTACAATGAGCAGTTCTTC
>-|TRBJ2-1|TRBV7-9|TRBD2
CASSQGLAGVGEQFF
TGTGCCAGCAGCCAAGGACTAGCGGGAGTGGGTGAGCAGTTCTTC
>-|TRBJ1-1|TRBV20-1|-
CSARDARGTEAFF
TGCAGTGCTAGAGACGCCCGGGGAACTGAAGCTTTCTTT
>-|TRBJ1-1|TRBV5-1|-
CASSLAGLGTEAFF
TGCGCCAGCAGCTTGGCAGGGTTAGGAACTGAAGCTTTCTTT
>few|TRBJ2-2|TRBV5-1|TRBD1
CASSDGGQGYTGELFF
TGCGCCAGCAGCGATGGGGGACAGGGGTACACCGGGGAGCTGTTTTTT
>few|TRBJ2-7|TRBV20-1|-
CSVKENRDYEQYF
TGCAGTGTTAAGGAGAACAGGGACTACGAGCAGTACTTC
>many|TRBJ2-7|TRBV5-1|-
CASSPSPSYEQYF
TGCGCCAGCAGTCCGTCACCCTCCTACGAGCAGTACTTC
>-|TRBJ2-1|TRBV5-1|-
CASSLDAGSHNEQFF
TGCGCCAGCAGCTTGGACGCAGGGAGTCACAATGAGCAGTTCTTC
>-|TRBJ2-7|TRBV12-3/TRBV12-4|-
CASSLAQNRIF
TGTGCCAGCAGTTTAGCGCAAAACAGGATCTTC
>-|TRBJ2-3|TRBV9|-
CASTGEGTDTQYF
TGTGCCAGCACGGGGGAGGGCACAGATACGCAGTATTTT
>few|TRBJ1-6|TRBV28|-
CASSFLIGRNSPLHF
TGTGCCAGCAGTTTCCTCATCGGGAGAAATTCACCCCTCCACTTT
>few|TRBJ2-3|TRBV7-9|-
CASTPLTDTQYF
TGTGCCAGCACCCCTCTCACAGATACGCAGTATTTT
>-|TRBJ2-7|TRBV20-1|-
CSETGSAGEQYF
TGCAGTGAAACAGGGAGTGCGGGCGAGCAGTACTTC
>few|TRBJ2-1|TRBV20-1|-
CSAERGSEQFF
TGCAGTGCTGAGAGGGGATCTGAGCAGTTCTTC
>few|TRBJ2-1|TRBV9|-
CASSDGAGAPYNEQFF
TGTGCCAGCAGCGATGGCGCGGGGGCTCCCTACAATGAGCAGTTCTTC
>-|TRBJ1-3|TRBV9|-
CASSQQPGSGNTIYF
TGTGCCAGCAGCCAGCAGCCAGGCTCCGGAAACACCATATATTTT
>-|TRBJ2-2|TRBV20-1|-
CSAGSQGNTGELFF
TGCAGTGCCGGATCCCAGGGGAACACCGGGGAGCTGTTTTTT
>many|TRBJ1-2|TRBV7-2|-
CASSSPNTYNYGYTF
TGTGCCAGCAGCTCACCCAACACCTACAACTATGGCTACACCTTC
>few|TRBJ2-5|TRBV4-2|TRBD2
CASSPGEGYQETQYF
TGTGCCAGCAGCCCGGGGGAGGGGTACCAAGAGACCCAGTACTTC
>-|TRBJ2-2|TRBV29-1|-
CSGLRGGELFF
TGCAGCGGGCTCCGGGGCGGGGAGCTGTTTTTT